This TCR beta chain is from a study of Graves' ophthalmopathy and Graves' hyperthyroidism (dated by TCRdb to the late 2010s). Background on the whole study: Hyperthyroidism was considered stable if no progression to ophthalmopathy occurred within 18 months of follow-up. Following sampling, methimazole starting at 30 mg daily was administered to hyperthyroidism patients, and high-dose intravenous methylprednisolone was administered to ophthalmopathy patients. The independent validation cohort included roughly 19 hyperthyroidism patients plus 17 patients who later progressed from hyperthyroidism to ophthalmopathy. In about six hyperthyroidism patients, the T-cell repertoires found in thyroid tissue were compared with those found in blood. TCR beta repertoire signatures were used to distinguish Graves' ophthalmopathy from Graves' hyperthyroidism and to predict progression to ophthalmopathy. A discovery set of about a hundred patients (approximately 45 ophthalmopathy, 60 or so stable hyperthyroidism) was enrolled to explore V-J signatures distinguishing ophthalmopathy from hyperthyroidism. In total, approximately 130 blood samples were TCR-sequenced: under 45 ophthalmopathy, roughly 80 hyperthyroidism and some 17 hyperthyroidism-to-ophthalmopathy patients.

Hyperthyroidism patients were newly diagnosed, were aged 18 to 65 years, and had a disease duration under 2 months. Patients were excluded if they had other autoimmune diseases, uncontrolled infections, pregnancy or lactation. Diagnosis relied on clinical symptoms, serum thyroxine, TRAb, thyroid ultrasound and orbital computed tomography. Total RNA was extracted with Trizol reagent and quality-checked on an Agilent 2100 Bioanalyzer. At least ten counts were recorded for this clonotype. Its antigen target is currently unknown. No much larger clone is present one base from it, and per-base qualities are unavailable. Via the germline V gene (reference sequence), CDR1 is DFQATT and CDR2 SNEGSKA. From its cysteine to its phenylalanine, the CDR3 spans 15 amino acids. The read is trimmed to its CDR3 DNA, 45 bases read in frame from base 1. V is reduced by 4 bases and J by 2 bases, leaving a spacing of 15 bases between them.

What the study reported, not specific to this receptor: No statistical method was used to predetermine the sample size, and group allocation was not hidden from the investigators. Most of the expanded thyroid clonotypes with a frequency above 0.001 were also detected in blood, and it was suggested that the thyroid immune response may be reflected by blood repertoires. In cross-validation, the 13-signature model distinguished ophthalmopathy from stable hyperthyroidism with just over 85% sensitivity and over 81% specificity, while in the test set the corresponding values were 80% and 75%. In validation, the model predicted ophthalmopathy progression with about 71% sensitivity and roughly 78% specificity; eleven to twelve predicted patients were CT-confirmed with GO in a median of 6.5 months.

TCR beta CDR3 regions were amplified from RNA transcripts for repertoire sequencing. The first round of RT-PCR was done with HTBI primers and the Qiagen OneStep RT-PCR kit, and was followed by a second round of multiplex PCR, then size selection and purification. Libraries were sequenced on an Illumina HiSeq2000 using paired-end 100 bp reads. The study's own analysis went as follows. SOAPnuke was used to process the reads, removing any read that contained adapters or uncalled bases, had a mean Phred below 15, or lacked an exact match to the constant primer or identifier. High-quality paired reads were merged with COPE v1.2.5. Each unique nucleotide sequence was treated as a clonotype, and MiTCR v1.1 was used to align the clonotypes to the IMGT TRB V, D and J references. Analysis was restricted to V-J combinations with a frequency above 0.0001, which covered over 98% of repertoires. A TCR clonal expansion and chaos score per V-J combination was defined as the ratio of F50 clonal expansion to chaos observed in the TCRdist matrix. Welch's t-statistics and random forest were used to reduce features to more than ten V-J combinations, which were fed into a naive Bayes classifier. The similarity between thyroid and blood repertoires was quantified using the Morisita-Horn index. TCRdb ran its own pipeline on the public reads, namely fastp trimming at Q25 and MiXCR clone calling, and kept in-frame beta chains. Every CDR3 protein is listed once, alongside the most common genes and DNA of its rows. The V and J calls and clone size come from TCRdb's table, not from the authors' own analysis. For this sample the table gives over a million distinct CDR3 sequences, of which around a third were detected only once. The ten top clones hold approximately 10% of the sample.

The sample taken for sequencing was peripheral blood or thyroid tissue (not recorded which). The V and J genes are TRBV20-1 and TRBJ1-5; TRBD1 is possibly the D segment (5 matching bases). The origin of this receptor is an adult man with Graves' hyperthyroidism. Here the CDR3 is given as CSAMGGAARNQPQHF. The DNA reads as follows: TGCAGTGCTATGGGCGGGGCGGCCCGCAATCAGCCCCAGCATTTT.